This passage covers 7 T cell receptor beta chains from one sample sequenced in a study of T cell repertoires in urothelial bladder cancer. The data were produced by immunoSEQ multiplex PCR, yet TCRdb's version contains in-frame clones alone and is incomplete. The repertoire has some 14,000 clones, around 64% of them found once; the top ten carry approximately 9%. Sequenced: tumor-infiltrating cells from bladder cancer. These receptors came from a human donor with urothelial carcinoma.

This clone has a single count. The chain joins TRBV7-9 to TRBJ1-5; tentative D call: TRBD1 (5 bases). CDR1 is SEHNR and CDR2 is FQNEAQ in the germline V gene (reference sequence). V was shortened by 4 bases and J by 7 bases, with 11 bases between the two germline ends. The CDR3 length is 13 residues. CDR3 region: CASSSTWGQPQHF. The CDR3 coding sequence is TGTGCCAGCAGCTCGACCTGGGGGCAGCCCCAGCATTTT.

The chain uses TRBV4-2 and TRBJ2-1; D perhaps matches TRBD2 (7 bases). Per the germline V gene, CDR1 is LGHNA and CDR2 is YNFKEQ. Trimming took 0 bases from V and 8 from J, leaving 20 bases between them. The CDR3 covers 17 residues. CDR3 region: CASSQDNGGGQKDEQFF. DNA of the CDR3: TGTGCCAGCAGCCAAGATAATGGCGGGGGCCAGAAGGATGAGCAGTTCTTC.

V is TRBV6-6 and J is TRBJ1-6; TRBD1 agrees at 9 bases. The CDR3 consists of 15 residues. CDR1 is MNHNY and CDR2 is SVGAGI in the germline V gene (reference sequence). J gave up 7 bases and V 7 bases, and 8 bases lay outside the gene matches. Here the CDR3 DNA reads TGTGCCAGCACCCAAGGGGGGACAGGGAATTCACCCCTCCACTTT. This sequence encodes CASTQGGTGNSPLHF.

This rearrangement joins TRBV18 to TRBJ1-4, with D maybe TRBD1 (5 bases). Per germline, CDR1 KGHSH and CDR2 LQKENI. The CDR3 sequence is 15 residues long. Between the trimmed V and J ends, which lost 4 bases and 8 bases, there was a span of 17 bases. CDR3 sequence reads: CASSRRGGTKEKLFF. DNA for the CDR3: TGTGCCAGCTCACGCCGGGGGGGAACAAAGGAAAAACTGTTTTTT.

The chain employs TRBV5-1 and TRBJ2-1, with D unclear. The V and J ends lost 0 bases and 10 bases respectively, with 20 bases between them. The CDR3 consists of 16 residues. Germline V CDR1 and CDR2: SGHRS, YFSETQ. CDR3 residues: CASSLGPPRIDDEQFF. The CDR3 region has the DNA TGCGCCAGCAGCTTGGGGCCTCCCCGGATAGATGACGAGCAGTTCTTC.

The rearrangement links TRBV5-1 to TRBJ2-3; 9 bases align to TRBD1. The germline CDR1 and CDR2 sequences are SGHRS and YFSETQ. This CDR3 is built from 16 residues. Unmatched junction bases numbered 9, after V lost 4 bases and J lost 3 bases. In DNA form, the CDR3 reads TGCGCCAGCAGCATCGTTACCGGGACAGGGACAGATACGCAGTATTTT. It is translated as CASSIVTGTGTDTQYF.

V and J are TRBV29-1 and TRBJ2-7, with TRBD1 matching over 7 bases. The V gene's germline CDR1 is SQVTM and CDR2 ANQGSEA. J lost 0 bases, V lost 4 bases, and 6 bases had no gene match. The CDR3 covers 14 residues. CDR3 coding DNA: TGCAGCGTTGCAGGGGACAGTAGCTCCTACGAGCAGTACGTC. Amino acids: CSVAGDSSSYEQYV.